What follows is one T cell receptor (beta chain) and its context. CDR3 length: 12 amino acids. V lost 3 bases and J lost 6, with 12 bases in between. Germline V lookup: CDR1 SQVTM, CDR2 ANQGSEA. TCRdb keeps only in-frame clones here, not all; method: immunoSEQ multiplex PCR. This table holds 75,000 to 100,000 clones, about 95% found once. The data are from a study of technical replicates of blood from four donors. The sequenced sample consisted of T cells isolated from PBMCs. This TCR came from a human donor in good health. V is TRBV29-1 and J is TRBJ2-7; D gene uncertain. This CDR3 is CSVEAGIGEQYF. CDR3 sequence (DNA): TGCAGCGTTGAGGCAGGAATAGGCGAGCAGTACTTC.